This T cell receptor beta chain originates from a study of beta chain features in type 1 diabetes. Overall study context: Patients were similar to healthy donors in age and gender (as well as in cell yields). Study results and caveats: TCRB CDR3s were moderately but significantly shorter in Type 1 diabetes patients in all four CD4+ subsets. The study found that naive, central memory and Treg TCRB repertoires appeared more similar in patients than in healthy donors.

Sequenced material consisted of expressed TCRB transcripts (all of the isolated RNA was reverse transcribed). Assay used: immunoSEQ multiplex PCR; TCRdb lists only in-frame clones, some missing. The sample comprises 350,000 to 450,000 clones, around 12% of which are singletons, and 0.0095% to 0.012% rests with the top ten. Each sorted population was over 98% pure. On this clone: Its antigen is unidentified.

The V gene end was trimmed by 5 bases and the J gene end by 2 bases; junction bases not matched to a gene: 6. This CDR3 region has 16 residues. Germline-derived CDR1 and CDR2 are LNHNV and YYDKDF (reference sequence). Material for sequencing was naive CD4+ T cells from blood. This receptor was obtained from a woman under 30 with type 1 diabetes. The chain recombines TRBV15 with TRBJ2-3; 11 nucleotides line up with TRBD2. The CDR3 here is CATSLRLAGNTDTQYF. DNA for the CDR3: TGTGCCACCAGCTTGCGACTAGCGGGGAACACAGATACGCAGTATTTT.